Listed here are 11 T cell receptor beta chains from one sample, sequenced in a study of beta chain features in type 1 diabetes. Overall study findings and caveats: Shorter TCRB CDR3s, moderately but significantly so, marked every one of the four CD4+ subsets in Type 1 diabetes patients.

Expressed TCRB transcripts were sequenced, since all the RNA that had been isolated was reverse transcribed. Only in-frame clones appear in the TCRdb table, and some are missing; sequencing was by immunoSEQ multiplex PCR. The sample holds under 400,000 clones; approximately 12% are singletons and the top ten take approximately 0.01%. These receptors lack a known antigen. What was sequenced was naive CD4+ T cells from blood. The receptors derive from a woman under 30 with type 1 diabetes.

A few counts support this clone. V is TRBV7-9 and J is TRBJ1-1; D is undetermined. Germline V lookup: CDR1 SEHNR, CDR2 FQNEAQ (reference sequence). The germline V and J ends were trimmed by 3 bases and 2 bases, with 7 bases remaining between them. This CDR3 spans 13 amino acids. The DNA for the CDR3 is TGTGCCAGCAGCTTGGAGGAAAACACTGAAGCTTTCTTT. Translation gives CASSLEENTEAFF.

This clone came up a few times. V and J are TRBV2 and TRBJ2-7, with 9 bases fitting TRBD1. V shed 6 bases, J shed 5 bases, and the junction held 8 bases outside the gene matches. Per germline, CDR1 SNHLY and CDR2 FYNNEI. This CDR3 has 14 residues. CDR3 nucleotide sequence: TGTGCCAGCAGAGAACAGGGGGCACTTAACGAGCAGTACTTC. This sequence encodes CASREQGALNEQYF.

This clone occurred a few times. V usage is TRBV18 and J usage is TRBJ1-2; unclear D gene. This CDR3 is built from 14 residues. Germline values: CDR1 KGHSH, CDR2 LQKENI. Trimming cost V 6 bases and J 3 bases, with 14 bases left between them. The CDR3: CASSAAGNHYGYTF. The CDR3 DNA reads as TGTGCCAGCTCTGCCGCGGGGAACCACTATGGCTACACCTTC.

Comment on this clone: The junction shows a germline mismatch at one end, possibly a read error. Written as DNA, the CDR3 is TGTGCTAGCAGCTTAGGGGACAGGGGAAGGAGTGAGCAGTTCTTC. This gives the protein CASSLGDRGRSEQFF. The chain employs TRBV7-7 and TRBJ2-1, with 10 bases that match TRBD1. This CDR3 region has 15 residues. Per the germline V gene, CDR1 is SSHAT and CDR2 is FNYEAQ (reference sequence).

This clone was detected a few times. The V call is TRBV10-3, the J call TRBJ2-5; D is ambiguous. Deletions cut 5 bases from V and 4 bases from J, with 14 bases between. This CDR3 has 14 residues. Germline-derived CDR1 and CDR2 are ENHRY and SYGVKD. CDR3 loop: CAISRRRLGETQYF. The DNA of the CDR3 is TGTGCCATCAGTCGGCGGCGGTTGGGAGAGACCCAGTACTTC.

CDR3 residues: CASSVGHTQETQYF. The CDR3 bases are TGTGCCAGCAGCGTAGGCCACACGCAAGAGACCCAGTACTTC. The chain recombines TRBV9 with TRBJ2-5; D unclear. CDR1 is SGDLS and CDR2 is YYNGEE in the germline V gene. V lost 0 bases and J lost 2, with 8 bases in between. There are 14 residues in the CDR3.

V and J are TRBV18 and TRBJ1-1; TRBD1 might be the D (6 bases). Between the trimmed V and J ends, which lost 8 bases and 8 bases, there was a span of 15 bases. The CDR3 extends over 12 amino acids. The V gene's germline CDR1 is KGHSH and CDR2 LQKENI. The CDR3 bases are TGTGCCAGCACTGGGGACACCGCAGAAGCTTTCTTT. Translated, it gives CASTGDTAEAFF.

This clone was observed a handful of times. The rearrangement uses TRBV19 and TRBJ1-6, with TRBD1 as a possible D gene (6 bases). V was shortened by 8 bases and J by 10 bases, with 21 bases between the two germline ends. There are 15 residues in the CDR3. CDR1 LNHDA and CDR2 SQIVND come from the germline V gene (reference sequence). This chain's CDR3 is CASGPLQGRRSPLHF. The CDR3, as DNA: TGTGCCAGTGGTCCCCTACAGGGAAGAAGATCACCCCTCCACTTT.

The chain is built from TRBV29-1 and TRBJ2-1, with 7 bases matching TRBD2. This CDR3 is built from 11 residues. With 6 bases clipped from V and 8 bases from J, the junction kept 4 bases outside the gene matches. Looked up from germline, CDR1 is SQVTM and CDR2 is ANQGSEA. CDR3 sequence (DNA): TGCAGCGTGGGGGGGTTCTATGAGCAGTTCTTC. As protein: CSVGGFYEQFF.

The J gene is TRBJ2-1, the V gene TRBV10-3; 7 nucleotides align to TRBD2. CDR3 size: 15 residues. The V segment lost 10 bases and the J segment 2 bases; nucleotides outside the gene matches: 11. Germline CDR1 is ENHRY and CDR2 is SYGVKD. The CDR3: CATRESGTAYNEQFF. The CDR3, as DNA: TGTGCCACACGAGAAAGCGGGACCGCCTACAATGAGCAGTTCTTC.

The chain links TRBV7-9 to TRBJ2-7, with D perhaps TRBD2 (6 bases). The germline V gene encodes CDR1 SEHNR and CDR2 FQNEAQ (reference sequence). This CDR3 comprises 15 residues. Trimming stripped 5 bases from V and 0 bases from J, with 14 bases between. CDR3 in amino acids: CASSPRAGSSYEQYF. The DNA for the CDR3 is TGTGCCAGCAGCCCTAGGGCGGGGAGCTCCTACGAGCAGTACTTC.